This TCR beta chain was recovered during a study of T cells of healthy individuals. There are a few counts of this clonotype. After removal of 2 bases from V and 3 bases from J, the junction contained 6 bases not matched to a gene. Germline CDR1 is MGHDK and CDR2 is SYGVNS. CDR3 length: 15 amino acids. MiXCR, run by TCRdb on the 5' RACE reads, gives a single entry per CDR3 protein. The top ten clones hold about 7.5% of a sample with about 82,000 distinct CDR3 sequences, approximately 5.4% of them seen once. This chain connects TRBV25-1 to TRBJ2-7, with 8 positions matching TRBD1. This receptor was identified in a female donor in good health. CDR3 sequence: CASSEPGQEFYEQYF. The CDR3 DNA reads TGTGCCAGCAGTGAACCGGGACAGGAGTTCTACGAGCAGTACTTC.